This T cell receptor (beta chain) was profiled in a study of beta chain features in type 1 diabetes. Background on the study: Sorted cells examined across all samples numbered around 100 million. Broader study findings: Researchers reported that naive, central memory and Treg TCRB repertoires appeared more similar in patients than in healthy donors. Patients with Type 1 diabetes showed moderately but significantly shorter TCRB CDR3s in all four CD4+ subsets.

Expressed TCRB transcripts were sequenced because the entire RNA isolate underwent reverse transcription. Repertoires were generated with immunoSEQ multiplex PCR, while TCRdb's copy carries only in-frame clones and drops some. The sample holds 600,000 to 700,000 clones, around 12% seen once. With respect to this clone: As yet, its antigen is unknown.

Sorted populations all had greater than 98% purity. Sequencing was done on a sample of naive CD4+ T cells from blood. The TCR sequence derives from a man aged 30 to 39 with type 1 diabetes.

The CDR3 sequence is CASSLALTGLAKNIQYF. CDR3 nucleotides: TGTGCCAGCAGCTTAGCGTTGACAGGGCTGGCCAAAAACATTCAGTACTTC. The chain combines TRBV7-2 with TRBJ2-4; TRBD1 agrees at 7 bases. V dropped 0 bases and J dropped 1; count of bases not matched to a gene: 6. The CDR3 totals 17 residues. CDR1 and CDR2 from the germline V gene are SGHTA and FQGNSA.